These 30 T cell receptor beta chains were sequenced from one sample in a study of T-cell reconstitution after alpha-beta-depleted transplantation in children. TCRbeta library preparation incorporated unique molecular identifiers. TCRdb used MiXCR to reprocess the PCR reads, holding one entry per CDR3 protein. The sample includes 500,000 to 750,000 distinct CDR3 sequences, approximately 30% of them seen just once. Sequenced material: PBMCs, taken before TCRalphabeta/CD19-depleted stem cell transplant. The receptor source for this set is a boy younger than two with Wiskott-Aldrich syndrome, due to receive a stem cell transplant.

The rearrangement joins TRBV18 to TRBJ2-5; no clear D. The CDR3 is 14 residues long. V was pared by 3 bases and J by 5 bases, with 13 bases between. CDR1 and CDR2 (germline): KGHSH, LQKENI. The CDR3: CASSPQELSETQYF. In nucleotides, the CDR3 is TGTGCCAGCTCACCGCAGGAGTTATCGGAGACCCAGTACTTC.

The CDR3 is CASSSIVIAYEQFF. The CDR3 bases are TGTGCCAGTAGTTCAATAGTCATAGCTTATGAGCAGTTCTTC. The J gene is TRBJ2-1, the V gene TRBV19; no reliable D call. Germline lookup yields CDR1 LNHDA and CDR2 SQIVND (reference sequence). With 5 bases removed from V and 8 bases from J, the gap between germline ends came to 16 bases. CDR3 size: 14 residues.

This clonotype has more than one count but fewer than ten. The CDR3 bases are TGTGCCAGCAGGGACAGGGGGCTCGCTGAAGCTTTCTTT. Translating gives CASRDRGLAEAFF. The genes are TRBV11-2 and TRBJ1-1; the match to TRBD1 covers 11 bases. The germline gives CDR1 SGHAT, CDR2 FQNNGV. The V segment lost 6 bases and the J segment 6 bases; nucleotides outside the gene matches: 3. The length of the CDR3 is 13 residues. Full variable domain (rest looked up from reference TRBV11-2 and TRBJ1-1): EAGVAQSPRYKIIEKRQSVAFWCNPISGHATLYWYQQILGQGPKLLIQFQNNGVVDDSQLPKDRFSAERLKGVDSTLKIQPAKLEDSAVYLCASRDRGLAEAFFGQGTRLTVV.

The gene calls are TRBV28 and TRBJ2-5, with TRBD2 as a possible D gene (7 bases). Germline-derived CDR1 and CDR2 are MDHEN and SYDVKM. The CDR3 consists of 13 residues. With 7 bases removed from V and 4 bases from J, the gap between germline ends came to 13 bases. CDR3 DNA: TGTGCCAGCAAAGAGGGGGGGCCAGAGACCCAGTACTTC. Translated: CASKEGGPETQYF.

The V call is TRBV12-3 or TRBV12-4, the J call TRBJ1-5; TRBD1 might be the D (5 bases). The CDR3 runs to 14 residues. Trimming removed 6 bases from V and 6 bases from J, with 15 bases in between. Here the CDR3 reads CASSKGAIGQPQHF. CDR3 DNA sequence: TGTGCCAGCAGCAAAGGGGCCATCGGTCAGCCCCAGCATTTT.

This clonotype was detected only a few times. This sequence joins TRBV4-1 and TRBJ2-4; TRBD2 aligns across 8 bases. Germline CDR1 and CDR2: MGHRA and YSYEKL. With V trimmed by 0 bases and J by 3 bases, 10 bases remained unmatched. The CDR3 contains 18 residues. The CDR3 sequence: CASSQERIAGTYKNIQYF. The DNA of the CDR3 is TGCGCCAGCAGCCAAGAACGAATAGCGGGAACCTACAAAAACATTCAGTACTTC.

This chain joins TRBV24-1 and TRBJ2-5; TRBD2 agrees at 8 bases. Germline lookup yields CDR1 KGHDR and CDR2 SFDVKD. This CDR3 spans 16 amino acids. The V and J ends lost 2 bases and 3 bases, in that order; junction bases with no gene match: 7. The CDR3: CATSDSRYSGEETQYF. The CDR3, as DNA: TGTGCCACCAGTGATTCCCGTTATAGCGGGGAAGAGACCCAGTACTTC.

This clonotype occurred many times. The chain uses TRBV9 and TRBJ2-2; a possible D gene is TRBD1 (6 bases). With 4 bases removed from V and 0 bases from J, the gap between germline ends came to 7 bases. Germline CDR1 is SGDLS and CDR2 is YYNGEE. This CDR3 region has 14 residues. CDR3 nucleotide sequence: TGTGCCAGCAGCCGACAGGCGAACACCGGGGAGCTGTTTTTT. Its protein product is CASSRQANTGELFF. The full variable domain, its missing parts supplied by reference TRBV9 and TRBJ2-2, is DSGVTQTPKHLITATGQRVTLRCSPRSGDLSVYWYQQSLDQGLQFLIQYYNGEERAKGNILERFSAQQFPDLHSELNLSSLELGDSALYFCASSRQANTGELFFGEGSRLTVL.

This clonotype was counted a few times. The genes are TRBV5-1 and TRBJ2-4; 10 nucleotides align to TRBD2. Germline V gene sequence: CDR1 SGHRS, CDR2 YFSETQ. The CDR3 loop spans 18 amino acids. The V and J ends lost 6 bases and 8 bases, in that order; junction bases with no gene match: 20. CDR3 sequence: CASTCLFSGTSDLDIQYF. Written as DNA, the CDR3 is TGCGCCAGCACTTGTCTGTTTTCCGGGACTAGCGATTTGGACATTCAGTACTTC. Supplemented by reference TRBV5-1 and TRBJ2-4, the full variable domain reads KAGVTQTPRYLIKTRGQQVTLSCSPISGHRSVSWYQQTPGQGLQFLFEYFSETQRNKGNFPGRFSGRQFSNSRSEMNVSTLELGDSALYLCASTCLFSGTSDLDIQYFGAGTRLSVL.

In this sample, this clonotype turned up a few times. The CDR3 region is CASSRWTEFPTDTQYF. The DNA for the CDR3 is TGTGCCAGCAGCCGGTGGACGGAGTTTCCCACAGATACGCAGTATTTT. The chain uses TRBV7-2 and TRBJ2-3, with no clear D. Deletions cut 5 bases from V and 2 bases from J, with 17 bases between. Per germline, CDR1 SGHTA and CDR2 FQGNSA. The CDR3 loop spans 16 amino acids.

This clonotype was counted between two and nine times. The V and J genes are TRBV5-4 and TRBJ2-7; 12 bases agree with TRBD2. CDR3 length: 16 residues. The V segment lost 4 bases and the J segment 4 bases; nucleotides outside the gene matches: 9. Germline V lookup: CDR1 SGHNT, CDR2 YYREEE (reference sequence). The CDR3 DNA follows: TGTGCCAGCAGCGACGGACTAGCGGGACGCCTTTACGAGCAGTACTTC. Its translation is CASSDGLAGRLYEQYF.

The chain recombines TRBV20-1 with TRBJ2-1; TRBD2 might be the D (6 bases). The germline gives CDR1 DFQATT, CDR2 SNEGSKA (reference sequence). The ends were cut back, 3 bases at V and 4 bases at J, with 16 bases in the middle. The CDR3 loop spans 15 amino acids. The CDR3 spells CSAREGLYLYNEQFF. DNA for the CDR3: TGCAGTGCTAGGGAAGGACTATACCTTTACAATGAGCAGTTCTTC.

CDR3 amino acids: CSARDPRGGETQYF. Here the CDR3 DNA reads TGCAGTGCTAGAGACCCCAGAGGGGGGGAGACCCAGTACTTC. The chain links TRBV20-1 to TRBJ2-5, with D perhaps TRBD1 or TRBD2 (6 bases each). In germline, CDR1 is DFQATT, CDR2 SNEGSKA (reference sequence). This CDR3 has 14 amino acids. V was shortened by 0 bases and J by 5 bases, with 13 bases between the two germline ends.

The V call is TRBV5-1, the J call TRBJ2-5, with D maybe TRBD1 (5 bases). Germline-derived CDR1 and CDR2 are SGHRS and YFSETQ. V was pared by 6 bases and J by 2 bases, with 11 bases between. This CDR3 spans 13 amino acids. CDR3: CASKGNPQETQYF. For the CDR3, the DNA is TGCGCCAGCAAGGGGAACCCACAAGAGACCCAGTACTTC.

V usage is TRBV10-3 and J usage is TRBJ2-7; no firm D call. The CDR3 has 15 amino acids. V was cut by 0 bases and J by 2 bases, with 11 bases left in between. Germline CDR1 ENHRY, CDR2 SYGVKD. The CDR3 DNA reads TGTGCCATCAGTGAGTCCCAGGAAGTGACCTACGAGCAGTACTTC. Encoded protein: CAISESQEVTYEQYF.

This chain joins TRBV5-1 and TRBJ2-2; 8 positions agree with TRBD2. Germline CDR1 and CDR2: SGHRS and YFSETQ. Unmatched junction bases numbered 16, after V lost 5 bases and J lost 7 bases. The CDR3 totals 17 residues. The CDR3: CASRLGSGTSGNGELFF. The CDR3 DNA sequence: TGCGCCAGCAGGCTAGGTAGCGGGACCTCGGGCAACGGGGAGCTGTTTTTT. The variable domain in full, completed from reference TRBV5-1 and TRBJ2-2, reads KAGVTQTPRYLIKTRGQQVTLSCSPISGHRSVSWYQQTPGQGLQFLFEYFSETQRNKGNFPGRFSGRQFSNSRSEMNVSTLELGDSALYLCASRLGSGTSGNGELFFGEGSRLTVL.

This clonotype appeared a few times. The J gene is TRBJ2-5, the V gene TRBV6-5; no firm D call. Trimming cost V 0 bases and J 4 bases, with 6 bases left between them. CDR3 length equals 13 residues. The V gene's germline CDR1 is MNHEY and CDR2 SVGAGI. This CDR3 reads CASSYSGIETQYF. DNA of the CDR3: TGTGCCAGCAGTTACTCAGGGATAGAGACCCAGTACTTC.

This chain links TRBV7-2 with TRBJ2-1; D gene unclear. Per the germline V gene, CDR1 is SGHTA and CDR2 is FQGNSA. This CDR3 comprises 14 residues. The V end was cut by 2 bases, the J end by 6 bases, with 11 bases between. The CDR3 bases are TGTGCCAGCAGCTTACTGGCAGCTCTCAATGAGCAGTTCTTC. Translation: CASSLLAALNEQFF.

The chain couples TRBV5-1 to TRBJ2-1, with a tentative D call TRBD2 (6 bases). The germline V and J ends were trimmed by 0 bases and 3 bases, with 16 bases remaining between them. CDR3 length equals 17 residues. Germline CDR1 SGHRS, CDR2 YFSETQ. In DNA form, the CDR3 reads TGCGCCAGCAGCTTGGGGGTGGGCGCGGGATACTACAATGAGCAGTTCTTC. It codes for CASSLGVGAGYYNEQFF.

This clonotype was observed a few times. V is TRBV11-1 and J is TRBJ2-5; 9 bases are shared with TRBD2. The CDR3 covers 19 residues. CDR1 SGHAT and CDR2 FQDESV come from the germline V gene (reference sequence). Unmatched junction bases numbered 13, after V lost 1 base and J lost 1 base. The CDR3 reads CASSLGSAGGPFPQETQYF. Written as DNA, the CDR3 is TGTGCCAGCAGCTTAGGTTCGGCGGGAGGGCCATTCCCCCAAGAGACCCAGTACTTC. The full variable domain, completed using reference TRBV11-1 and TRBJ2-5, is EAEVAQSPRYKITEKSQAVAFWCDPISGHATLYWYRQILGQGPELLVQFQDESVVDDSQLPKDRFSAERLKGVDSTLKIQPAELGDSAMYLCASSLGSAGGPFPQETQYFGPGTRLLVL.

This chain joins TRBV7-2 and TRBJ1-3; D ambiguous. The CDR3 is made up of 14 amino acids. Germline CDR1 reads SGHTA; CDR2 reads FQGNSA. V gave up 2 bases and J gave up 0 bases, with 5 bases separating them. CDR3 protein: CASSLYNSGNTIYF. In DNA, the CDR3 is TGTGCCAGCAGCTTATATAACTCTGGAAACACCATATATTTT.

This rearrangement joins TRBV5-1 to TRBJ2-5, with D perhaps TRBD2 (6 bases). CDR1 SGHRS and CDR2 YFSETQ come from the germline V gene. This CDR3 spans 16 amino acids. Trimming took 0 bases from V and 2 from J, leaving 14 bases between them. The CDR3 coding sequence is TGCGCCAGCAGCTTGGGAGCTAGCGCGCTGCAAGAGACCCAGTACTTC. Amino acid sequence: CASSLGASALQETQYF.

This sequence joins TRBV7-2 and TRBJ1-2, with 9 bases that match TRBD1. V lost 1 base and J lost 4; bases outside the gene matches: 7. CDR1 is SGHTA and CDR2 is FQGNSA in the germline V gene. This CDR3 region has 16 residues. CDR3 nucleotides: TGTGCCAGCAGCTTAGGCGGACCGGGACAGGGCTATGGCTACACCTTC. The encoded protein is CASSLGGPGQGYGYTF. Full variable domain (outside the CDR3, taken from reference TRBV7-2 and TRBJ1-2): GAGVSQSPSNKVTEKGKDVELRCDPISGHTALYWYRQSLGQGLEFLIYFQGNSAPDKSGLPSDRFSAERTGGSVSTLTIQRTQQEDSAVYLCASSLGGPGQGYGYTFGSGTRLTVV.

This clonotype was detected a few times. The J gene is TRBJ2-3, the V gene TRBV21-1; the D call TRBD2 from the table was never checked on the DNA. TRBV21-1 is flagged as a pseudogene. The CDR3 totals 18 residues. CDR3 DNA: TGTGCCAGCAGTTTGAGTAGCGGGAGTACCCAAAGCACAGATACGCAGTATTTT. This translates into CASSLSSGSTQSTDTQYF.

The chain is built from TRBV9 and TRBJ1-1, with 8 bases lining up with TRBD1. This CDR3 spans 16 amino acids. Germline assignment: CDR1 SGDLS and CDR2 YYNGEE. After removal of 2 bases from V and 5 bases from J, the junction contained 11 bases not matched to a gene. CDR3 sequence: CASSVSTGALGTEAFF. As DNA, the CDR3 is TGTGCCAGCAGCGTCTCGACAGGGGCTCTAGGGACTGAAGCTTTCTTT.

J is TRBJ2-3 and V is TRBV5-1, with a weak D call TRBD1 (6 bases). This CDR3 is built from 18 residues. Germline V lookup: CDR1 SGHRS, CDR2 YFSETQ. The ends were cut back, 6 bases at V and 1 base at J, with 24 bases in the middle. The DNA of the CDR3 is TGCGCCAGCACCTTAAGCCCACCTGGGACAAAGGGCACAGATACGCAGTATTTT. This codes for CASTLSPPGTKGTDTQYF.

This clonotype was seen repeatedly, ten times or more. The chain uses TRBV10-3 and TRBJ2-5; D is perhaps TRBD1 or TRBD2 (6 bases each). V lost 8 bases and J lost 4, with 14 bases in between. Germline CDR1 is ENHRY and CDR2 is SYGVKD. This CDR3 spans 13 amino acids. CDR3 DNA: TGTGCCATCGGACCTAAGGGGGGAGAGACCCAGTACTTC. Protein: CAIGPKGGETQYF.

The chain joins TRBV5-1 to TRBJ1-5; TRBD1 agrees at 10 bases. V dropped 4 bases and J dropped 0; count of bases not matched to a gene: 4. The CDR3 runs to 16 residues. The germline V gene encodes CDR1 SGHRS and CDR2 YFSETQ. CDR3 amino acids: CASSPGQGISNQPQHF. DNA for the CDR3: TGCGCCAGCAGCCCGGGACAGGGGATTAGCAATCAGCCCCAGCATTTT.

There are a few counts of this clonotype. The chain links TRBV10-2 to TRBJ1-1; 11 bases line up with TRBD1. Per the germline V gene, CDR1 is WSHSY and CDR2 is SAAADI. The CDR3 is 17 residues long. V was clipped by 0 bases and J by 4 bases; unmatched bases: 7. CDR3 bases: TGCGCCAGCAGTGAGTCGTGGACAGGGGGCTTTACCACTGAAGCTTTCTTT. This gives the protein CASSESWTGGFTTEAFF.

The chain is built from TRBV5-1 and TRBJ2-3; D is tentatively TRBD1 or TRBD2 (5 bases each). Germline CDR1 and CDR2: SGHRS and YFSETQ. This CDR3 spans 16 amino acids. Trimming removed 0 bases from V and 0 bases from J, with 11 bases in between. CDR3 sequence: CASSLVPGPSTDTQYF. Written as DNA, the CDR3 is TGCGCCAGCAGCTTGGTGCCGGGACCCAGCACAGATACGCAGTATTTT.